This T cell receptor beta chain derives from a study of T cell responses to AZD1222 COVID-19 vaccine. This clone was detected only once. Its antigen is unidentified. Sequencing used immunoSEQ multiplex PCR; TCRdb keeps in-frame clones, though not all of them. The data hold 100,000 to 150,000 clones, with under 90% observed a single time. The V and J ends lost 3 bases and 1 base respectively, with 10 bases between them. Germline CDR1 reads ENHRY; CDR2 reads SYGVKD. The CDR3 sequence is 15 residues long. General observations from the study: The donor group comprised mostly white British people and more females; the analysis possibly underestimated clonal diversity.

Specimen: peripheral blood, collected on day 0 of AZD1222 vaccination. V and J are TRBV10-3 and TRBJ1-5, with unresolved D. The TCR originated in an adult in good health. Here the CDR3 reads CAISEWGWSNQPQHF. As DNA, the CDR3 is TGTGCCATCAGTGAATGGGGATGGAGCAATCAGCCCCAGCATTTT.